The 19 T cell receptor beta chains below all came from one sample that was sequenced in a study of shared clonotypes between healthy human individuals (dated by TCRdb to between 2020 and 2021). To prepare the library, the immunoSEQ multiplex PCR assay was applied. Sourced from immuneACCESS, this table was stored by TCRdb with only in-frame sequences that have V and J called. A share of the clones is absent; for the studies checked, an unresolved V gene accounts for under half, and the remainder has no known explanation. The sample includes about 1.1 million clones, with around 78% observed a single time. The ten top clones hold around 0.47% of the sample. Sequenced: memory CD4+ T cells from PBMCs. Reading the label with the study, this specimen's cell subset or site is: CD45RA-negative fraction. The receptor source for this set is a man between 18 and 35 years old in good health. Some clones in this sample may be carry-over from other donors' samples.

The V gene is TRBV2, the J gene TRBJ2-3, with 10 bases identical to TRBD2. Germline V gene sequence: CDR1 SNHLY, CDR2 FYNNEI. After removal of 5 bases from V and 1 base from J, the junction contained 6 bases not matched to a gene. The CDR3 totals 16 residues. CDR3 sequence reads: CASSSLLAGGTDTQYF. CDR3 sequence (DNA): TGTGCCAGCAGTTCCCTCCTAGCGGGAGGCACAGATACGCAGTATTTT.

About this clone: This same CDR3 is encoded by further DNA sequences in the sample. The V gene is TRBV7-3, the J gene TRBJ2-1, with TRBD2 matching over 12 bases. The J segment lost 5 bases and the V segment lost 3 bases, leaving 2 bases of the junction unmatched. From germline, CDR1 is SGHTA and CDR2 FQGTGA. This CDR3 spans 15 amino acids. This CDR3 reads CASSFGLAGNNEQFF. The CDR3 DNA sequence: TGTGCCAGCAGCTTCGGACTAGCGGGGAACAATGAGCAGTTCTTC.

This clone is a singleton in its sample. This chain joins TRBV29-1 and TRBJ2-3; possible D gene TRBD1, 6 bases. The CDR3 sequence is 12 residues long. The germline V gene has CDR1 SQVTM and CDR2 ANQGSEA. V was pared by 7 bases and J by 4 bases, with 12 bases between. Here the CDR3 DNA reads TGCAGCGGAACACAGGGCGCAGATACGCAGTATTTT. Encoded protein: CSGTQGADTQYF.

The V gene is TRBV19, the J gene TRBJ1-5; D ambiguous. The V end was cut by 3 bases, the J end by 1 base, with 7 bases between. The CDR3 loop spans 14 amino acids. The germline V gene encodes CDR1 LNHDA and CDR2 SQIVND (reference sequence). Here the CDR3 reads CASSMDGSNQPQHF. The CDR3 DNA reads TGTGCCAGTAGTATGGATGGAAGCAATCAGCCCCAGCATTTT. The whole variable domain, remainder taken from reference TRBV19 and TRBJ1-5, is DGGITQSPKYLFRKEGQNVTLSCEQNLNHDAMYWYRQDPGQGLRLIYYSQIVNDFQKGDIAEGYSVSREKKESFPLTVTSAQKNPTAFYLCASSMDGSNQPQHFGDGTRLSIL.

The gene calls are TRBV18 and TRBJ1-1; D possibly corresponds to TRBD1 (5 bases). V was cut by 3 bases and J by 1 base, with 12 bases left in between. CDR3 size: 15 residues. CDR1 and CDR2 from the germline V gene are KGHSH and LQKENI. The CDR3 region is CASSPQQGENTEAFF. The CDR3 coding sequence is TGTGCCAGCTCACCTCAGCAGGGCGAGAACACTGAAGCTTTCTTT.

This rearrangement joins TRBV6-5 to TRBJ2-4; TRBD2 matches 8 bases. Germline CDR1 is MNHEY and CDR2 is SVGAGI. Losses at the gene ends were 2 bases for V and 7 bases for J; bases not matched to a gene: 7. CDR3 length: 15 residues. CDR3 amino acids: CASSYVASGRNIQYF. Written as DNA, the CDR3 is TGTGCCAGCAGTTACGTCGCTAGCGGGCGGAACATTCAGTACTTC.

The chain uses TRBV9 and TRBJ2-1, with 10 positions matching TRBD2. Germline trimming cut 4 bases from V and 4 bases from J; bases unmatched to any gene: 8. Germline V lookup: CDR1 SGDLS, CDR2 YYNGEE. This CDR3 spans 16 amino acids. This CDR3 is CASSPESGRGYNEQFF. CDR3 DNA: TGTGCCAGCAGCCCCGAGAGCGGGAGGGGTTACAATGAGCAGTTCTTC.

The rearrangement uses TRBV2 and TRBJ2-2, with D perhaps matching TRBD1 or TRBD2 (6 bases each). This CDR3 is built from 15 residues. CDR1 is SNHLY, CDR2 FYNNEI, per germline. Trimming cost V 4 bases and J 3 bases, with 12 bases left between them. CDR3 residues: CASSGLGGYTGELFF. The DNA for the CDR3 is TGTGCCAGCAGTGGCCTAGGGGGGTACACCGGGGAGCTGTTTTTT.

J is TRBJ2-5 and V is TRBV28; 9 bases fit TRBD1. Germline V gives CDR1 MDHEN, CDR2 SYDVKM. V was pared by 5 bases and J by 3 bases, with 7 bases of the junction left unmatched. The CDR3 contains 15 residues. The CDR3 reads CASSRGQGRKETQYF. Written as DNA, the CDR3 is TGTGCCAGCAGTCGGGGACAGGGACGGAAAGAGACCCAGTACTTC.

The CDR3 loop is CASSETTGTGSGEQYF. Written as DNA, the CDR3 is TGTGCCAGCAGTGAAACGACCGGGACAGGGTCTGGCGAGCAGTACTTC. V usage is TRBV6-1 and J usage is TRBJ2-7; 9 bases match TRBD1. Trimming took 2 bases from V and 6 from J; bases not matched to a gene: 11. The V gene's germline CDR1 is MNHNS and CDR2 SASEGT. CDR3 length: 16 amino acids.

J is TRBJ1-2 and V is TRBV6-1; weak D call: TRBD1 (6 bases). CDR3 length: 14 residues. V was shortened by 10 bases and J by 8 bases, with 23 bases between the two germline ends. From germline, CDR1 is MNHNS and CDR2 SASEGT. This chain's CDR3 is CATARRGRGRGYTF. CDR3 in DNA: TGTGCCACCGCCCGGCGTGGCAGGGGACGCGGCTACACCTTC.

The chain has TRBV6-5 and TRBJ2-3, with 12 bases aligning to TRBD1. The length of the CDR3 is 15 residues. Per the germline V gene, CDR1 is MNHEY and CDR2 is SVGAGI. V lost 6 bases and J lost 2; bases outside the gene matches: 3. DNA of the CDR3: TGTGCCAGCAGCAGGGGACAGGGGGCCACAGATACGCAGTATTTT. Amino acid sequence: CASSRGQGATDTQYF.

V and J are TRBV28 and TRBJ1-2; 7 positions match TRBD1. Trimming took 7 bases from V and 4 from J; bases not matched to a gene: 12. Germline CDR1 reads MDHEN; CDR2 reads SYDVKM. The CDR3 sequence is 15 residues long. The CDR3 DNA sequence: TGTGCCAGCAACCCCCCCGGGACAGTGTTCTATGGCTACACCTTC. Its protein product is CASNPPGTVFYGYTF.

The V and J genes are TRBV5-8 and TRBJ1-3; D gene ambiguous. Between the trimmed V and J ends, which lost 0 bases and 4 bases, there was a span of 11 bases. The CDR3 extends over 15 amino acids. In germline, CDR1 is SGHTS, CDR2 YDEGEE. The CDR3 here is CASSLERANGNTIYF. The DNA of the CDR3 is TGTGCCAGCAGCTTGGAGAGGGCTAACGGAAACACCATATATTTT.

In its sample, this clone was seen once. The sample has other DNA sequences that encode this CDR3 too. The rearrangement joins TRBV28 to TRBJ2-7; no definite D call. Per the germline V gene, CDR1 is MDHEN and CDR2 is SYDVKM. CDR3 length: 12 amino acids. V lost 2 bases, J lost 4 bases, and 6 bases lay in between. The CDR3 sequence: CASSLAAYEQYF. CDR3 nucleotide sequence: TGTGCCAGCAGTTTAGCAGCTTACGAGCAGTACTTC.

In its sample, this clone was seen once. The chain employs TRBV28 and TRBJ2-5, with 7 bases matching TRBD2. The trim removed 6 bases at V and 2 bases at J, leaving 12 bases unmatched. CDR3 length: 16 amino acids. CDR1 is MDHEN, CDR2 SYDVKM, per germline. The CDR3 DNA reads TGTGCCAGCAGCAGTCGGAGACTAGCAATACAAGAGACCCAGTACTTC. This codes for CASSSRRLAIQETQYF.

The table lists this clone with a few counts. The chain recombines TRBV6-6 with TRBJ2-2, with TRBD1 matching over 8 bases. Germline V gene lookup returns CDR1 MNHNY and CDR2 SVGAGI (reference sequence). The CDR3 has 14 residues. With V trimmed by 8 bases and J by 7 bases, 9 bases remained unmatched. Here the CDR3 DNA reads TGTGCCAGCGGCAGGCAGGGGGCGGTCGGGGAGCTGTTTTTT. Protein sequence: CASGRQGAVGELFF.

The chain is built from TRBV27 and TRBJ1-2; D is uncertain. Trimming removed 0 bases at V and 3 bases at J, with 11 bases between. From germline, CDR1 is MNHEY and CDR2 SMNVEV (reference sequence). The CDR3 runs 15 residues. The CDR3 coding sequence is TGTGCCAGCAGTTTATCCGGAATCCCAGACTATGGCTACACCTTC. It encodes CASSLSGIPDYGYTF.

The CDR3 is CSVPRGTQGLNGYTF. The CDR3 coding sequence is TGCAGCGTTCCCAGAGGAACTCAGGGTTTGAATGGCTACACCTTC. The chain carries TRBV29-1 and TRBJ1-2, with D possibly being TRBD1 (5 bases). The length of the CDR3 is 15 residues. The V and J ends lost 5 bases and 6 bases respectively, with 22 bases between them. Germline lookup yields CDR1 SQVTM and CDR2 ANQGSEA.